This is a list of T cell receptor beta chains from one sample in a study of beta chain features in type 1 diabetes. TCRdb's copy holds only in-frame clones and misses some; the assay was immunoSEQ multiplex PCR. This sample has 140,000 or so clones, with 10% found just once. Sequencing was done on a sample of naive CD4+ T cells from blood. The receptors originated from a man aged 18 to 30 in good health. CDR3s include the opening cysteine and the closing phenylalanine or tryptophan. Fields, in order: J gene, clone size, D gene, V gene, CDR3 protein, CDR3 DNA. A D gene is named only where the DNA matches it firmly. Size tells how often a clone was seen (once, few, many) or the class of an expanded clone, and some rows leave it out.

TRBJ2-5 . TRBD1 TRBV7-9 CASSPDRGEGETQYF TGTGCCAGCAGCCCAGACAGGGGAGAAGGAGAGACCCAGTACTTC
TRBJ2-3 few TRBD2 TRBV7-7 CASSPRLADTQYF TGTGCCAGCAGCCCCCGACTAGCGGATACGCAGTATTTT
TRBJ1-2 . . TRBV4-2 CASSPPGSDYGYTF TGTGCCAGCAGCCCGCCCGGGTCTGACTATGGCTACACCTTC
TRBJ2-1 many TRBD2 TRBV30 CAWSVLAGGYNEQFF TGTGCCTGGAGTGTATTAGCGGGGGGCTACAATGAGCAGTTCTTC
TRBJ1-2 . TRBD1 TRBV6-5 CASGDRVFDGYTF TGTGCCAGCGGAGACAGGGTATTCGATGGCTACACCTTC
TRBJ1-1 . TRBD1 TRBV7-8 CASSALGQGAITEAFF TGTGCCAGCAGCGCCCTCGGACAGGGGGCGATAACTGAAGCTTTCTTT
TRBJ2-3 . TRBD2 TRBV9 CASSLTSGGVADTQYF TGTGCCAGCAGCCTAACTAGCGGGGGAGTCGCAGATACGCAGTATTTT
TRBJ1-2 . TRBD1 TRBV6-1 CASSEDRGTYGYTF TGTGCCAGCAGTGAGGACAGGGGCACATATGGCTACACCTTC
TRBJ2-7 . TRBD1 TRBV2 CASRVSTGGGYEQYF TGTGCCAGCAGAGTATCGACAGGGGGAGGGTACGAGCAGTACTTC
TRBJ2-3 few TRBD1 TRBV10-1 CASSDLGFGQGSSPIYTQYF TGCGCCAGCAGTGATTTGGGGTTCGGACAGGGCTCGTCCCCGATCTATACGCAGTATTTT
TRBJ2-1 . . TRBV11-2 CASSLDPTYNEQFF TGTGCCAGCAGCTTAGATCCCACCTACAATGAGCAGTTCTTC
TRBJ2-1 . . TRBV7-2 CASSLNSPDEQFF TGTGCCAGCAGCCTAAACTCCCCGGATGAGCAGTTCTTC
TRBJ2-5 few . TRBV5-8 CASSFMAHSQGRETQYF TGTGCCAGCAGCTTTATGGCGCATTCACAGGGGAGGGAGACCCAGTACTTC
TRBJ2-7 few TRBD2 TRBV5-1 CASSLGSGASYEQYF TGCGCCAGCAGCCTGGGTAGCGGGGCTTCCTACGAGCAGTACTTC
TRBJ2-3 . TRBD2 TRBV4-2 CASSQVLPREGTDTQYF TGTGCCAGCAGCCAAGTTCTCCCCCGGGAGGGGACAGATACGCAGTATTTT
TRBJ2-3 few . TRBV7-2 CASSLEADSTDTQYF TGTGCCAGCAGCTTAGAGGCGGATAGCACAGATACGCAGTATTTT
TRBJ2-3 few . TRBV19 CASSVPPPRPLSDTQYF TGTGCCAGTAGTGTCCCGCCCCCCAGGCCCCTCTCAGATACGCAGTATTTT
TRBJ2-7 few . TRBV5-6 CASSLQGGYEQYF TGTGCCAGCAGCTTGCAGGGTGGCTACGAGCAGTACTTC
TRBJ1-6 few . TRBV5-4 CASNLRDYNSPLHF TGTGCCAGCAACCTCCGGGACTATAATTCACCCCTCCACTTT
TRBJ1-6 . . TRBV7-8 CASSLRDSSYNSPLHF TGTGCCAGCAGCTTACGGGATAGCTCCTATAATTCACCCCTCCACTTT
TRBJ2-1 many TRBD1 TRBV18 CASSSDRGSYNEQFF TGTGCCAGCTCATCCGACAGGGGTTCCTACAATGAGCAGTTCTTC
TRBJ2-3 . . TRBV25-1 CASSFQGTDTQYF TGTGCCAGCAGTTTTCAGGGGACAGATACGCAGTATTTT
TRBJ1-2 few . TRBV29-1 CSVERSSNYGYTF TGCAGCGTTGAAAGGAGTTCTAACTATGGCTACACCTTC
TRBJ2-5 . . TRBV6-6 CASSGQSQETQYF TGTGCCAGCAGTGGACAGTCCCAAGAGACCCAGTACTTC
TRBJ1-2 few . TRBV7-2 CASSPGHVDDYTF TGTGCCAGCAGCCCGGGACACGTAGACGACTACACCTTC
TRBJ1-4 . . TRBV19 CASSGDRVRDEKLFF TGTGCCAGTAGTGGAGACCGGGTTCGCGATGAAAAACTGTTTTTT
TRBJ1-2 few . TRBV2 CASSEGPEGYTF TGTGCCAGCAGTGAGGGCCCCGAGGGCTACACCTTC
TRBJ1-5 few . TRBV6-1 CASRLGLIGNQPQHF TGTGCCAGCAGATTGGGACTGATTGGCAATCAGCCCCAGCATTTT
TRBJ1-3 . . TRBV7-9 CASSRTNSGNTIYF TGTGCCAGCAGCCGGACAAACTCTGGAAACACCATATATTTT
TRBJ2-2 . . TRBV28 CASSPSMGARGSTGELFF TGTGCCAGCAGTCCCTCAATGGGGGCCCGGGGTAGTACCGGGGAGCTGTTTTTT
TRBJ1-4 few . TRBV11-2 CASSLDSPNEKLFF TGTGCCAGCAGCTTAGACAGTCCGAATGAAAAACTGTTTTTT
TRBJ1-2 few . TRBV29-1 CSVEDRESYGYTF TGCAGCGTTGAAGATAGGGAGAGTTATGGCTACACCTTC
TRBJ1-2 few TRBD1 TRBV7-2 CASSHRDRGNYGYTF TGTGCCAGCAGCCACCGCGACAGGGGTAACTATGGCTACACCTTC
TRBJ2-7 few . TRBV28 CASSFEGARNEQYF TGTGCCAGCAGTTTTGAAGGGGCGCGGAACGAGCAGTACTTC
TRBJ2-6 . . TRBV7-2 CASSLRISGANVLTF TGTGCCAGCAGCCTACGAATCTCTGGGGCCAACGTCCTGACTTTC
TRBJ1-2 . . TRBV5-4 CASSPIGRDGYTF TGTGCCAGCAGCCCCATTGGCCGGGATGGCTACACCTTC
TRBJ1-5 few TRBD1 TRBV30 CAWSRQGNNQPQHF TGTGCCTGGAGTAGACAGGGGAACAATCAGCCCCAGCATTTT
TRBJ1-3 few TRBD1 TRBV30 CASGTGNSGNTIYF TGTGCCTCGGGGACAGGCAATTCTGGAAACACCATATATTTT
TRBJ2-7 many . TRBV6-6 CASSYILYEQYF TGTGCCAGCAGTTACATTCTCTACGAGCAGTACTTC
TRBJ2-3 few TRBD2 TRBV5-4 CASSSGLAGEEDTQYF TGTGCCAGCAGCTCGGGACTAGCGGGGGAGGAGGATACGCAGTATTTT
TRBJ1-5 few TRBD1 TRBV27 CASSYSADRGHQPQHF TGTGCCAGCAGTTACTCGGCGGACAGGGGACATCAGCCCCAGCATTTT
TRBJ2-3 few TRBD1 TRBV15 CATSRATGTPDTQYF TGTGCCACCAGCAGAGCGACAGGGACCCCTGATACGCAGTATTTT
TRBJ2-3 few TRBD2 TRBV2 CASSEGAGGPGDTQYF TGTGCCAGCAGTGAAGGGGCGGGGGGGCCGGGAGATACGCAGTATTTT
TRBJ2-7 many TRBD1 TRBV19 CASSRGQGIYEQYF TGTGCCAGTAGTAGGGGACAGGGGATCTACGAGCAGTACTTC
TRBJ2-6 many . TRBV30 CAWAARAGANVLTF TGTGCCTGGGCCGCCAGGGCCGGGGCCAACGTCCTGACTTTC
TRBJ2-5 few TRBD1 TRBV6-1 CASRETGQETQYF TGTGCCAGCAGGGAGACAGGGCAGGAGACCCAGTACTTC
TRBJ2-7 . . TRBV7-2 CASSRVGAEQYF TGTGCCAGCAGCCGGGTGGGGGCCGAGCAGTACTTC
TRBJ1-5 many . TRBV2 CASSLNQPQHF TGTGCCAGCAGCCTCAATCAGCCCCAGCATTTT
TRBJ1-2 . TRBD1 TRBV11-2 CASREWGQAPRNYGYTF TGTGCCAGCAGGGAATGGGGACAGGCTCCCCGCAACTATGGCTACACCTTC
TRBJ2-1 . TRBD2 TRBV7-9 CASSLDGGAINEQFF TGTGCCAGCAGCTTAGACGGGGGGGCAATCAATGAGCAGTTCTTC
TRBJ1-1 many . TRBV4-3 CASSQEVRTEAFF TGCGCCAGCAGCCAAGAGGTCAGGACTGAAGCTTTCTTT